The clone carrying this TCR beta chain was counted ten times or more. Unique molecular identifiers were built into the TCRbeta library. A single record per CDR3 protein comes from TCRdb applying MiXCR to the PCR reads. The sample carries about 340,000 distinct CDR3 sequences, around 10% recorded once. These data originate in a study of T-cell reconstitution after alpha-beta-depleted transplantation in children. Trimming left V 0 bases short and J 5 bases short, with 11 bases between. The V gene's germline CDR1 is SEHNR and CDR2 FQNEAQ (reference sequence). The CDR3 is made up of 14 amino acids. Specimen: PBMCs from the stem cell graft donor, collected from the stem cell graft. The source is a human donor who donated a stem cell graft to a child with acute lymphoblastic leukemia. The V call is TRBV7-9, the J call TRBJ2-7; D is ambiguous. The CDR3 DNA reads TGTGCCAGCAGCTTAGCGCAAGGAACTAACGAGCAGTACTTC. Its translation is CASSLAQGTNEQYF.